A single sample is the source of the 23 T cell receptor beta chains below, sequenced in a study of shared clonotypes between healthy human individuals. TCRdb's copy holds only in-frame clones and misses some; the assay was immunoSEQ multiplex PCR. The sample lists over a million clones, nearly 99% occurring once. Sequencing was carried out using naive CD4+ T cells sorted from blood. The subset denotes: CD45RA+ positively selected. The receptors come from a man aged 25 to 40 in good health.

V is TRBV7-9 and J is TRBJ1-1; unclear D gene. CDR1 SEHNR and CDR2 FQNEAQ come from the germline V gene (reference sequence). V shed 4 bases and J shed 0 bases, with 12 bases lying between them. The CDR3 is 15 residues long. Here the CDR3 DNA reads TGTGCCAGCAGCTCTTATAGGCAGATGAACACTGAAGCTTTCTTT. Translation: CASSSYRQMNTEAFF.

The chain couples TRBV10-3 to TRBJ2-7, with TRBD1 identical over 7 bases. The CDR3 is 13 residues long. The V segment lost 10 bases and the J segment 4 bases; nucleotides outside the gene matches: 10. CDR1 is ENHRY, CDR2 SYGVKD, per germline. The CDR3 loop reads CATTGVWEYEQYF. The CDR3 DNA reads TGTGCCACAACAGGGGTGTGGGAATACGAGCAGTACTTC.

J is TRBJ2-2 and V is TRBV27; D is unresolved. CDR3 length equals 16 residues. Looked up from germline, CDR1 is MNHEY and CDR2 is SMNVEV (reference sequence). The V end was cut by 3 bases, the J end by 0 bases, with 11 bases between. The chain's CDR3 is CASSFFGLANTGELFF. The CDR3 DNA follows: TGTGCCAGCAGTTTCTTTGGCCTCGCGAACACCGGGGAGCTGTTTTTT.

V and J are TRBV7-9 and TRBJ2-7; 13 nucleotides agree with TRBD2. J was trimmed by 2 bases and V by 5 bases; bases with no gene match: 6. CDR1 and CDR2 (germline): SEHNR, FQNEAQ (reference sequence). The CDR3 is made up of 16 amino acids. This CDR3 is CASSPRGLAGAYEQYF. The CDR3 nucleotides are TGTGCCAGCAGCCCCCGCGGACTAGCGGGAGCCTACGAGCAGTACTTC. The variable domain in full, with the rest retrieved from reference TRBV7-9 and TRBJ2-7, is DTGVSQNPRHKITKRGQNVTFRCDPISEHNRLYWYRQTLGQGPEFLTYFQNEAQLEKSRLLSDRFSAERPKGSFSTLEIQRTEQGDSAMYLCASSPRGLAGAYEQYFGPGTRLTVT.

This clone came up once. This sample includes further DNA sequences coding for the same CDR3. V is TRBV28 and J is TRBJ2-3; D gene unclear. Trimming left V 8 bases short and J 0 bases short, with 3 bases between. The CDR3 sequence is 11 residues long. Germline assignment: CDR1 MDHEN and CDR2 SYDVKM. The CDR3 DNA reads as TGTGCCAGCTCCAGCACAGATACGCAGTATTTT. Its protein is CASSSTDTQYF.

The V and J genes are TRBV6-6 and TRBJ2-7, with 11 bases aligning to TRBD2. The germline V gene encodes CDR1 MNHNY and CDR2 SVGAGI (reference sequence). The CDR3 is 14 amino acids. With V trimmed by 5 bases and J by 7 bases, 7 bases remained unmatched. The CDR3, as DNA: TGTGCCAGCAGTGATGGGACTAGCGGTCCGGAGCAGTACTTC. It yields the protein CASSDGTSGPEQYF.

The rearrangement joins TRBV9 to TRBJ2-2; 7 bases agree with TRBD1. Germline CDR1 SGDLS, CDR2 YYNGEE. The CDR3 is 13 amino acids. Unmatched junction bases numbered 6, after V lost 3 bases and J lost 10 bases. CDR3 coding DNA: TGTGCCAGCAGCGGAACAGGGGACACGGAGCTGTTTTTT. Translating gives CASSGTGDTELFF.

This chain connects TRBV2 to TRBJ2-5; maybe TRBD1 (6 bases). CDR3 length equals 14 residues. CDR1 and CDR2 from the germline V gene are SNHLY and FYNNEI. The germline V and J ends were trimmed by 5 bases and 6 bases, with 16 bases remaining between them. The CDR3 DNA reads TGTGCCAGCAGTTTTGACAGGAAAAGTAAGACCCAGTACTTC. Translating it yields CASSFDRKSKTQYF.

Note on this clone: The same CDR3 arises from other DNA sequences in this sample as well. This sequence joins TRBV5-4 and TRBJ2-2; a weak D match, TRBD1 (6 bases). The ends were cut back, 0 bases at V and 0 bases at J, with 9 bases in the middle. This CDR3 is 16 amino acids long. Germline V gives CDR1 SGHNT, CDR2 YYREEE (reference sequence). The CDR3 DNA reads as TGTGCCAGCAGCTTGGGGGCAGGGGCGAACACCGGGGAGCTGTTTTTT. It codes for CASSLGAGANTGELFF.

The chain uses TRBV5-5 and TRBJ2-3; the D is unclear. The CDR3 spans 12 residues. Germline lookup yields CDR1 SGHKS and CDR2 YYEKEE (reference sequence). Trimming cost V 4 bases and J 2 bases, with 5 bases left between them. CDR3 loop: CASSQNTDTQYF. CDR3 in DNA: TGTGCCAGCAGCCAGAACACAGATACGCAGTATTTT.

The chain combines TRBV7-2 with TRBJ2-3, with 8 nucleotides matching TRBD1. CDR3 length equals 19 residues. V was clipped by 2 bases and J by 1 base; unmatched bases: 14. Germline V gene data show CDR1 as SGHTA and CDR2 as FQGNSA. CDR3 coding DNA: TGTGCCAGCAGCTTATTCGCAGGGGGCTTACCCAAACGCACAGATACGCAGTATTTT. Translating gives CASSLFAGGLPKRTDTQYF.

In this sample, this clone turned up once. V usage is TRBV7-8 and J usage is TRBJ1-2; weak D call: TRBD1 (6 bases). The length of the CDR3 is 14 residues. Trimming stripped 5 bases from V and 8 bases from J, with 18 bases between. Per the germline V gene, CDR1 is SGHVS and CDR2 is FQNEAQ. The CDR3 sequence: CASSRKQGTGGYTF. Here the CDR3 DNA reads TGTGCCAGCAGCCGTAAACAGGGTACGGGAGGCTACACCTTC.

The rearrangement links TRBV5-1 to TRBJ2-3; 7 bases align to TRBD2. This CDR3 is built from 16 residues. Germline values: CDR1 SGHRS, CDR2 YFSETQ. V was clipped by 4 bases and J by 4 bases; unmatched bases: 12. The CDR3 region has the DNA TGCGCCAGCAGCAAGAGACTAGCAGTAGGCCCAGATACGCAGTATTTT. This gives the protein CASSKRLAVGPDTQYF.

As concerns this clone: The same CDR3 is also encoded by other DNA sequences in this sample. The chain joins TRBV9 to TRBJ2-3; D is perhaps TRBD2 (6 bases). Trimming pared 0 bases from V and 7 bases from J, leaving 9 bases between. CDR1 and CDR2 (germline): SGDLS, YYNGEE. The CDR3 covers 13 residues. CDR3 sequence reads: CASSVVGGNTQYF. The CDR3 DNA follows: TGTGCCAGCAGCGTAGTGGGGGGAAATACGCAGTATTTT.

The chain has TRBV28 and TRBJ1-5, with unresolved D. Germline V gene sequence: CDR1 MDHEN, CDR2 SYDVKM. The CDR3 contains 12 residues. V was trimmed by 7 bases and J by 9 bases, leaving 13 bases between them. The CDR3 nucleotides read TGTGCCAGCACCAACGGACCTTTGCCCCAGCATTTT. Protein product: CASTNGPLPQHF.

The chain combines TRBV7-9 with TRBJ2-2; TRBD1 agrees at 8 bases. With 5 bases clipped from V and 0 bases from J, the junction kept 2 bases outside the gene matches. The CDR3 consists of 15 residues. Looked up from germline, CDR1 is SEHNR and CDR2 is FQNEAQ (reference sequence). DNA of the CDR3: TGTGCCAGCAGCCGGACAGGGTCGAACACCGGGGAGCTGTTTTTT. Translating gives CASSRTGSNTGELFF.

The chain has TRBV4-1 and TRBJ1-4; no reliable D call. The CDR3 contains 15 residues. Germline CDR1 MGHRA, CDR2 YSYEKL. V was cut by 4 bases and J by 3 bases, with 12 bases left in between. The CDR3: CASSREQHPNEKLFF. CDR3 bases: TGCGCCAGCAGCCGCGAACAGCATCCTAATGAAAAACTGTTTTTT.

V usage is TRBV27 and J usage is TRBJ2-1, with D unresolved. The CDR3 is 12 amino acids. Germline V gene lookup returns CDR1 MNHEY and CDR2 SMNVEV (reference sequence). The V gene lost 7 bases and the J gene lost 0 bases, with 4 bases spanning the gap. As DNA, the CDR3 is TGTGCCAGCACAGACTCCTACAATGAGCAGTTCTTC. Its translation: CASTDSYNEQFF.

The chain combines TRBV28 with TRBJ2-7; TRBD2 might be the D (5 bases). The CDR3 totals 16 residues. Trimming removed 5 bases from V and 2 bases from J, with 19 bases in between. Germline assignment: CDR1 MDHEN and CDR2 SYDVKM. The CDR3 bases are TGTGCCAGCAGTCAAACCGTCGGGGATAGGGCCTACGAGCAGTACTTC. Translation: CASSQTVGDRAYEQYF.

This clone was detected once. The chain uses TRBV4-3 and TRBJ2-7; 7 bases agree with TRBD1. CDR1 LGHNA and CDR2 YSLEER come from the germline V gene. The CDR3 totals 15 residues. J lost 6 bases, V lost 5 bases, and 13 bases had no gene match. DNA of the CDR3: TGCGCCAGCAGCACAGATAATGACAGGGTTAGCGAGCAGTACTTC. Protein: CASSTDNDRVSEQYF.

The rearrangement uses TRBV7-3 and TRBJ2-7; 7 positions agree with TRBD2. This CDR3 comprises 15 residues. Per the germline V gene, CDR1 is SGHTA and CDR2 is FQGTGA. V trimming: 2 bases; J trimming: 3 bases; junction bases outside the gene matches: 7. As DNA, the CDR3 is TGTGCCAGCAGCTTACAGGCGGGAGAAAACTACGAGCAGTACTTC. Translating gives CASSLQAGENYEQYF.

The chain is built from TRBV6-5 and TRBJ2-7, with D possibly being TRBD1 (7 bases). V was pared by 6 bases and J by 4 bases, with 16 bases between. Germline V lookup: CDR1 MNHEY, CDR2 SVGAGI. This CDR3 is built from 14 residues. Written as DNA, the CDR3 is TGTGCCAGCAGCTCAACGACAGGGAGGTACGAGCAGTACTTC. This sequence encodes CASSSTTGRYEQYF.

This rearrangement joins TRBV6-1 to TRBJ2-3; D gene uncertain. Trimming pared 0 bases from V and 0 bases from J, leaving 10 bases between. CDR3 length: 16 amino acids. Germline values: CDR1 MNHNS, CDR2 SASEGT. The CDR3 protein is CASSEAYGASTDTQYF. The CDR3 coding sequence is TGTGCCAGCAGTGAAGCTTACGGAGCTAGCACAGATACGCAGTATTTT.